This T cell receptor (beta chain) comes out of a study of blood T cell repertoires in COVID-19 (TCRdb year 2020). Notes on the research overall: Samples from collaborators originated in the United States, Italy and Spain and spanned both the acute and convalescent phases of COVID-19. The prospective study material was composed of cDNA or gDNA derived from T cells, B-cell-depleted T cells, or PBMCs. Subjects who had been exposed to COVID-19, were actively infected with it, or had recovered from it provided the deeply sampled blood TCRbeta repertoires that made up the dataset. The repertoires were released in a freely available public database intended as a resource for research on the immune response to SARS-CoV-2. Samples were obtained from the ongoing ImmuneRACE study (first 160 participants) and from some 1,300 subjects provided by 6 global collaborators. Nearly every sample came with metadata listing a de-identified subject ID, COVID-19 status, age in years and sex. Where available, HLA class I and class II types were obtained from metadata supplied by the sample provider rather than from assay-based typing.

The paper as a whole reports these results and caveats: The amount of clinical and demographic metadata varied by source and participant and was provided uncurated.

Each collaborating institution followed its own protocols to collect whole blood in K2EDTA tubes. For TCRbeta analysis, collaborators shipped samples as frozen whole blood, isolated PBMCs, or DNA extracted from either of those sample types. There are 16 amino acids in the CDR3, from cysteine to phenylalanine inclusive. Only the CDR3 region is kept as DNA, spanning 48 bases read in frame from base 1. CDR1 and CDR2 are read off the germline V gene as MGHRA and YSYEKL. Relative to germline, V is missing 3 bases and J is missing 0 bases, with 5 bases of the junction outside any gene match. The immunoSEQ Assay, a bias-controlled multiplex PCR, was used to amplify TCRbeta CDR3 regions from genomic DNA. In the authors' own workflow: Within the assay, amplification of reference gene primers was used to estimate how many nucleated cells each sample contained. Sequence reads were collapsed and filtered to measure the absolute abundance of every unique TCRbeta CDR3 rearrangement. For each sample, productive Simpson clonality was calculated by taking the square root of Simpson's diversity index across productive rearrangements. TCRdb's version of the immuneACCESS table is confined to in-frame rearrangements and falls short of the full clone set. An unresolved V gene accounts for under half of the shortfall where checked; the remainder is of unknown origin. The DNA was the basis for D and trimming; V, J and clone size are from that table. Within this sample are 140,000 to 150,000 clones, with 85% to 90% of them counted one time only. The biggest ten clones account for approximately 2.8% of the sample.

In regard to this clone: Its antigen specificity is not known. The sample holds no much larger clone one base away, and base qualities are not on file.

The source is a woman in her fifties or sixties with active COVID-19. The sample consisted of peripheral blood. Recombination linked TRBV4-1 to TRBJ2-1; 7 bases in between match TRBD2. The base sequence is TGCGCCAGCAGCCAGAACCCTAGCGGCTCCTACAATGAGCAGTTCTTC. This sequence encodes CASSQNPSGSYNEQFF.